The present T cell receptor (beta chain) was sequenced within a study of blood T cell repertoires in COVID-19. Study information: Specimens from acute and convalescent COVID-19 originated in the United States, Italy and Spain. The cDNA or gDNA used as material had been derived from T cells, B-cell-depleted T cells, or PBMCs.

Looked up from germline, CDR1 is LGHNA and CDR2 is YSLEER. V was pared by 0 bases and J by 5 bases, with 10 bases between. This CDR3 has 14 amino acids. As processed by the authors: Using reference gene primer amplification, nucleated cell counts were estimated. Assay used: immunoSEQ multiplex PCR; TCRdb lists only in-frame clones, some missing. The DNA gave D and trimming, while V, J and clone size come from that table. In the table there are some 180,000 clones, 88% of which are singletons. This clone has just one count. The chain has TRBV4-3 and TRBJ1-2; D not resolved. This TCR was sampled from a man aged 45 to 65 who had recovered from COVID-19. The sample consisted of peripheral blood. DNA for the CDR3: TGCGCCAGCAGCCAAGATACAGTAAATTATGGCTACACCTTC. It specifies CASSQDTVNYGYTF.